A selection of T cell receptor beta chains follows, all from one sample in a study of blood T cell repertoires in COVID-19. TCRdb keeps only in-frame clones here, not all; method: immunoSEQ multiplex PCR. The profile covers 110,000 or so clones, with 85% appearing a single time and 10% to 15% taken by the ten largest. Input material: peripheral blood. Source of these receptors: a human donor in a cohort sampled during active COVID-19. Each CDR3 is given with its conserved first and last residue. The D gene is left open where the match is weak. Size is stated for part of the rows, as once, few or many counts, or as a class when the clone is expanded.

v_call	clone_size	d_call	cdr3_length	j_call	cdr3_nt	cdr3_aa
TRBV30	NA	NA	13	TRBJ1-6	TGTGCCTGGACCGCCTGGGGGCAATCACCCCTCCACTTT	CAWTAWGQSPLHF
TRBV10-3	NA	TRBD1	15	TRBJ1-1	TGTGCCATCACTAGTCCGGGACAGAAAAACACTGAAGCTTTCTTT	CAITSPGQKNTEAFF
TRBV12-3/TRBV12-4	NA	TRBD1	13	TRBJ1-2	TGTGCCAGCAGTTTTCCAGACAGGGTTGGCTACACCTTC	CASSFPDRVGYTF
TRBV11-2	NA	NA	15	TRBJ2-4	TGTGCCAGCAGCTTACGCGGGGACCCAAGGGACATTCAGTACTTC	CASSLRGDPRDIQYF
TRBV24-1	NA	TRBD1	15	TRBJ1-1	TGTGCCACCAGGGCCCAGGGGGTTGGAAACACTGAAGCTTTCTTT	CATRAQGVGNTEAFF
TRBV27	NA	TRBD1	15	TRBJ2-7	TGTGCCAGCAGTTACACAGGGGGTACCCTCCTCGAGCAGTACTTC	CASSYTGGTLLEQYF
TRBV3-1/TRBV3-2	once	TRBD2	18	TRBJ2-3	TGTGCCAGCAGCCAAGGGGTCGTAGGAGCGGGGGCCTCGTATACGCAGTATTTT	CASSQGVVGAGASYTQYF
TRBV25-1	once	NA	11	TRBJ1-1	TGTGCCAGCATAAGGGGCACTGAAGCTTTCTTT	CASIRGTEAFF
TRBV9	NA	NA	14	TRBJ2-7	TGTGCCAGCAGCGCTACCAGCCGGGCCTACGAGCAGTACTTC	CASSATSRAYEQYF
TRBV6-2/TRBV6-3	NA	NA	14	TRBJ1-2	TGTGCCAGCAGTTATGGGTCGCGGAACTATGGCTACACCTTC	CASSYGSRNYGYTF
TRBV3-1/TRBV3-2	NA	NA	13	TRBJ2-7	TGTGCCAGCAGCGTTGGGGGAGGCTACGAGCAGTACTTC	CASSVGGGYEQYF
TRBV25-1	NA	TRBD1	17	TRBJ2-5	TGTGCCAGCAGTGTACCCGACAGGGGGCTCCCTGTGGAGACCCAGTACTTC	CASSVPDRGLPVETQYF
TRBV2	NA	TRBD1	15	TRBJ2-2	TGTGCCAGCATGATGGACAGGGGTACCACCGGGGAGCTGTTTTTT	CASMMDRGTTGELFF
TRBV29-1	NA	TRBD2	14	TRBJ2-3	TGCAGCGTTGATTTTAGCGGGGCCCCAGATACGCAGTATTTT	CSVDFSGAPDTQYF
TRBV6-5	NA	NA	15	TRBJ2-2	TGTGCCAGCAGTCCCCGACAGGGACTCACCGGGGAGCTGTTTTTT	CASSPRQGLTGELFF
TRBV3-1/TRBV3-2	once	TRBD1	14	TRBJ1-4	TGTGCCAGCAGGGCCGGGAGGGGGCAGGGAAAACTGTTTTTT	CASRAGRGQGKLFF
TRBV14	NA	NA	14	TRBJ1-6	TGTGCCAGCAGCCCTGGGCCCCGTAATTCACCCCTCCACTTT	CASSPGPRNSPLHF
TRBV28	few	TRBD2	19	TRBJ2-3	TGTGCCAGCAGTTTTCCGAATGGGCTAGCGGGGGGGGTGGCAGATACGCAGTATTTT	CASSFPNGLAGGVADTQYF
TRBV9	NA	TRBD1	17	TRBJ2-1	TGTGCCAGCAGCTTCCGTCCTGGGACAGGGGTTACCGATGAGCAGTTCTTC	CASSFRPGTGVTDEQFF
TRBV12-3/TRBV12-4	few	TRBD2	11	TRBJ2-1	TGTGCCAGCAGTCCCGGGACTAGTCAGTTCTTC	CASSPGTSQFF
TRBV5-5	NA	NA	14	TRBJ2-5	TGTGCCAGCAGCTTAGAGGGGGTTTGGGAGACCCAGTACTTC	CASSLEGVWETQYF
TRBV7-7	NA	NA	15	TRBJ2-3	TGTGCCAGCAGCGCACAGGGGACTAGCACAGATACGCAGTATTTT	CASSAQGTSTDTQYF
TRBV14	NA	NA	14	TRBJ1-2	TGTGCCAGCAGTGCTACAGTAGGGGCCTATGGCTACACCTTC	CASSATVGAYGYTF
TRBV6-2/TRBV6-3	few	NA	14	TRBJ2-7	TGTGCCAGCAGTTACGGCGGGGCCTCCTACGAGCAGTACTTC	CASSYGGASYEQYF
TRBV24-1	NA	TRBD2	15	TRBJ2-3	TGTGCCACCAGTGATCCGAGGACTAGTTTGGATACGCAGTATTTT	CATSDPRTSLDTQYF
TRBV7-5	NA	NA	16	TRBJ1-2	NA	CARYHCGDRANYGYTF
TRBV19	NA	TRBD1	15	TRBJ2-7	TGTGCCAGTAGTGTAACTGGGGACAGGGGGTACGAGCAGTACTTC	CASSVTGDRGYEQYF
TRBV2	NA	TRBD1	16	TRBJ1-3	TGTGCCAGCAGTGAAAAGAGGACAGGGGCTGGAAACACCATATATTTT	CASSEKRTGAGNTIYF